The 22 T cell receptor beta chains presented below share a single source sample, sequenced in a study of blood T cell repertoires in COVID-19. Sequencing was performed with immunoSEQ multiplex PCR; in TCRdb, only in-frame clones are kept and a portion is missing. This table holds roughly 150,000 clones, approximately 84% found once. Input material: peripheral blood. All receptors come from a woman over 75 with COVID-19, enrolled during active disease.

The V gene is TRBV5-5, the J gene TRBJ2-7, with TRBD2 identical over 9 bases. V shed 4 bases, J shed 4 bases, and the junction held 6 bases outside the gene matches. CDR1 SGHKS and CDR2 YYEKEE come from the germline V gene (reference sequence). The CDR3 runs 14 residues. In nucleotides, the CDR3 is TGTGCCAGCAGCAACCCTAGCGGGGCTTACGAGCAGTACTTC. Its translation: CASSNPSGAYEQYF.

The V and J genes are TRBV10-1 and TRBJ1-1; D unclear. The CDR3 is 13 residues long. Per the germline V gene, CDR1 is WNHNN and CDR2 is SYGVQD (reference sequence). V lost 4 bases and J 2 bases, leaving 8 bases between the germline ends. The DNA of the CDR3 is TGCGCCAGCAGTGTTACATTCAACACTGAAGCTTTCTTT. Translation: CASSVTFNTEAFF.

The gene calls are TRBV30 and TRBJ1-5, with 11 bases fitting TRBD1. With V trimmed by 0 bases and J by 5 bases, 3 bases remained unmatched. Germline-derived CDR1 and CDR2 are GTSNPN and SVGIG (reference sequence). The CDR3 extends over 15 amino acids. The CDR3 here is CAWSVGTGGHQPQHF. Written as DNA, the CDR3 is TGTGCCTGGAGTGTCGGGACAGGGGGTCATCAGCCCCAGCATTTT. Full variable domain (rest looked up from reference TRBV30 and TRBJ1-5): SQTIHQWPATLVQPVGSPLSLECTVEGTSNPNLYWYRQAAGRGLQLLFYSVGIGQISSEVPQNLSASRPQDRQFILSSKKLLLSDSGFYLCAWSVGTGGHQPQHFGDGTRLSIL.

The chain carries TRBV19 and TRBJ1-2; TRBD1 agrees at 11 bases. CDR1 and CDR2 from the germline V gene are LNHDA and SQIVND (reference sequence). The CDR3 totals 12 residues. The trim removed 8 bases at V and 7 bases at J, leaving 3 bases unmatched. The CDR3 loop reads CASSDRGLGYTF. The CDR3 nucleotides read TGTGCCAGTTCGGACAGGGGGCTTGGCTACACCTTC.

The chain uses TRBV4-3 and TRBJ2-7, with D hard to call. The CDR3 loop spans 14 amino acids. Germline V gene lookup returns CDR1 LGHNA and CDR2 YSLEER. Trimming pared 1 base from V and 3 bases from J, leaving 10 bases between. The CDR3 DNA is TGCGCCAGCAGCCAAGTTCTTACAAGCTACGAGCAGTACTTC. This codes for CASSQVLTSYEQYF.

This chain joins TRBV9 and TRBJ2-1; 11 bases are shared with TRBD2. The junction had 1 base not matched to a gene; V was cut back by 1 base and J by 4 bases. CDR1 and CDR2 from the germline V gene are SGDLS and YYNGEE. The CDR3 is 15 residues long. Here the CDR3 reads CASSVTSGSYNEQFF. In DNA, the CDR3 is TGTGCCAGCAGCGTAACTAGCGGGAGTTACAATGAGCAGTTCTTC.

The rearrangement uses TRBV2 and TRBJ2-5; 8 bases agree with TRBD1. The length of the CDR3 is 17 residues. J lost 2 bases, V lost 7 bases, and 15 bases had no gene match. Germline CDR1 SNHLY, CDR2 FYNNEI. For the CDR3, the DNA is TGTGCCAGCAACCACCCCGACAGGGGCCGCTATCAAGAGACCCAGTACTTC. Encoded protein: CASNHPDRGRYQETQYF.

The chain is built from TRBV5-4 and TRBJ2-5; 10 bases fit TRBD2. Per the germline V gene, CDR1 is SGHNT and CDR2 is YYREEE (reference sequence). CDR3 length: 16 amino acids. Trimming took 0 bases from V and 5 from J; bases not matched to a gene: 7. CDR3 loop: CASSLEGLAGVETQYF. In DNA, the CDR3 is TGTGCCAGCAGCTTGGAAGGGCTAGCGGGAGTGGAGACCCAGTACTTC.

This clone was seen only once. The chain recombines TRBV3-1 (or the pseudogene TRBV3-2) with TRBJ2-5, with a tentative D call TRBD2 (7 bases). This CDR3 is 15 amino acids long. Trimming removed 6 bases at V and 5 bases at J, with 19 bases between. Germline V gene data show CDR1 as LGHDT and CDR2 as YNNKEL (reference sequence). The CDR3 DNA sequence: TGTGCCAGCAGTCTTCGGGGACACGGGGGGGAGACCCAGTACTTC. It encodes CASSLRGHGGETQYF.

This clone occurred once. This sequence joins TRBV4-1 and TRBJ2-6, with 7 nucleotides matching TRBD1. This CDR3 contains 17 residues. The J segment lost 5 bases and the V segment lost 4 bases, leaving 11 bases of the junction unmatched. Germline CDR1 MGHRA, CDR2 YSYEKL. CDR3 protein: CASSLGGRLWWANVLTF. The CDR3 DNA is TGCGCCAGCAGCCTAGGGGGCAGACTCTGGTGGGCCAACGTCCTGACTTTC.

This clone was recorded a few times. The CDR3 DNA is TGTGCCAGCAGCTCCACGGGGAGTTCCCACTACGAGCAGTACTTC. Translation gives CASSSTGSSHYEQYF. V is TRBV9 and J is TRBJ2-7; D perhaps matches TRBD2 (5 bases). CDR3 length: 15 residues. Germline V lookup: CDR1 SGDLS, CDR2 YYNGEE. Deletions cut 4 bases from V and 3 bases from J, with 17 bases between.

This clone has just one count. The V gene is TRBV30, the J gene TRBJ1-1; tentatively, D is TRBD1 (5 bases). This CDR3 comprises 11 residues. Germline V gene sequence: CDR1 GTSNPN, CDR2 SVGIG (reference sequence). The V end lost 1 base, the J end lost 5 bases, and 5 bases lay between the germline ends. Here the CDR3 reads CAWSGQTEAFF. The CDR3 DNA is TGTGCCTGGAGTGGACAGACTGAAGCTTTCTTT.

This CDR3 is CAWNEGSRTQETQYF. CDR3 nucleotides: TGTGCCTGGAATGAGGGCAGTCGGACCCAAGAGACCCAGTACTTC. This sequence joins TRBV30 and TRBJ2-5; a weak D match, TRBD2 (5 bases). This CDR3 is built from 15 residues. From germline, CDR1 is GTSNPN and CDR2 SVGIG (reference sequence). V was shortened by 4 bases and J by 1 base, with 16 bases between the two germline ends.

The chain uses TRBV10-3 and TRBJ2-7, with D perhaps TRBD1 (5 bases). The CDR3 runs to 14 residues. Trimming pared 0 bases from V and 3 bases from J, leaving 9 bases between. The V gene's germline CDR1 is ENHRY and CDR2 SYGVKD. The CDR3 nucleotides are TGTGCCATCAGTGAGTCGACAGCCTACTACGAGCAGTACTTC. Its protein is CAISESTAYYEQYF.

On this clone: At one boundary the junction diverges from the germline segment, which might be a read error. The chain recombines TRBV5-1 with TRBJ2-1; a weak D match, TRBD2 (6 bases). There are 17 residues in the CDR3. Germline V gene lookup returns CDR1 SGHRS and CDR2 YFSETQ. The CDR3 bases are TGCGCCAGCAGCTTGGAAGGGACTCGGGCCCCCTACGATGAGCAGTTCTTC. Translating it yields CASSLEGTRAPYDEQFF.

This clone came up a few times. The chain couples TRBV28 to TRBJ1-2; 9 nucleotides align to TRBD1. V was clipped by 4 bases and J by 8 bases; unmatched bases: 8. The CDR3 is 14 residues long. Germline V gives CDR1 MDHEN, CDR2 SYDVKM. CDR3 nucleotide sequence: TGTGCCAGCAGTTCTCCCGGGACAGGGAAGGGCTACACCTTC. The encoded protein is CASSSPGTGKGYTF.

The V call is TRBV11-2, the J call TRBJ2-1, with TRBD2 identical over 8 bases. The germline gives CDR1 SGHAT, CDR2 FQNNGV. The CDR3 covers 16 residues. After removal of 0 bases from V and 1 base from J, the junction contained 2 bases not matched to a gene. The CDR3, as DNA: TGTGCCAGCAGCTTAGAGAGCGGGAGATCCTACAATGAGCAGTTCTTC. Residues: CASSLESGRSYNEQFF.

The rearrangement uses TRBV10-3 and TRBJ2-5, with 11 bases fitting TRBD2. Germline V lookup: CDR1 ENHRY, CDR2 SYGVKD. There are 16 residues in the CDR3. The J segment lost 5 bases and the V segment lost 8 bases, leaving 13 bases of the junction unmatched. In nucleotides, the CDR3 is TGTGCCATCCGGCCGGCCATAGCGGGAGGGCAGGAGACCCAGTACTTC. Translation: CAIRPAIAGGQETQYF.

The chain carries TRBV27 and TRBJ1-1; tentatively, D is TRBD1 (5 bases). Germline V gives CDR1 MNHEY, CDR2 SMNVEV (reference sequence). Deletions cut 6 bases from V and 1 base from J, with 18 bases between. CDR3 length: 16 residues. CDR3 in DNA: TGTGCCAGCAGAACAATTCTTACAGGCAGGAACACTGAAGCTTTCTTT. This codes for CASRTILTGRNTEAFF.

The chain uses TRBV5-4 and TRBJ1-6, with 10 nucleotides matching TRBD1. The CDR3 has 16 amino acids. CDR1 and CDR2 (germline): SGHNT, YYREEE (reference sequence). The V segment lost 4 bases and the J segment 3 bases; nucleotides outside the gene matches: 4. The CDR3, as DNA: TGTGCCAGCAGCCTGACAGGGGGCGGCTATAATTCACCCCTCCACTTT. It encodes CASSLTGGGYNSPLHF.

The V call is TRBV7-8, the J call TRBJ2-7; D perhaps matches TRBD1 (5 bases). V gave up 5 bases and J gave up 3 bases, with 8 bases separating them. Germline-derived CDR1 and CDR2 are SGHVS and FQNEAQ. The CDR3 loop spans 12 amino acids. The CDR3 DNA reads TGTGCCAGCAGCACCGACAGCTACGAGCAGTACTTC. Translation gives CASSTDSYEQYF.

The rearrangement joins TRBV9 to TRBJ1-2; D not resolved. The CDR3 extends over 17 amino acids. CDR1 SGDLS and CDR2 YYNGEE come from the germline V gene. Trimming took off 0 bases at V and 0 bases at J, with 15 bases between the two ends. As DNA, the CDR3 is TGTGCCAGCAGCGTAGATGGGAGGAGCAAGACTAACTATGGCTACACCTTC. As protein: CASSVDGRSKTNYGYTF.